This T cell receptor (beta chain) is from a study of early stage breast cancer tumors. Study-level information: About 70% of the 16 invasive tumors were ER+, PR+ and HER2-. Study-wide results and caveats: Enriched TCRB sequences shared across patients were mostly commonly generated sequences.

Notes on this clone: What it recognizes is unknown.

The repertoire was sequenced with immunoSEQ multiplex PCR; TCRdb's copy has only in-frame clones and lacks some. The sample lists 8,500 to 10,000 clones, over 55% occurring once. V trimming: 5 bases; J trimming: 3 bases; junction bases outside the gene matches: 3. The germline gives CDR1 GTSNPN, CDR2 SVGIG (reference sequence). This CDR3 has 13 residues. The receptor was derived from a person in their sixties with breast cancer. J is TRBJ1-1 and V is TRBV30; TRBD1 agrees at 10 bases. Source material: normal breast tissue next to the tumor. DNA of the CDR3: TGTGCCTGGGGACAGGGGGGTTACACTGAAGCTTTCTTT. This gives the protein CAWGQGGYTEAFF.